This T cell receptor (beta chain) was identified in a study of blood T cell repertoires in COVID-19. Study-level information: T cells, B-cell-depleted T cells, or PBMCs supplied cDNA or gDNA.

The germline V gene encodes CDR1 SEHNR and CDR2 FQNEAQ (reference sequence). This CDR3 contains 17 residues. V shed 2 bases and J shed 1 base, with 17 bases lying between them. The cohort comprised adults aged 18 to 89 years residing in 24 US areas. In assigning cohorts, the study relied on participant-reported clinical history. In the authors' methods: Reference gene primer amplification in the assay estimated nucleated cell counts. TCRdb keeps only in-frame clones here, not all; method: immunoSEQ multiplex PCR. That table supplies the V and J calls and clone size; D and trimming were determined from the DNA. Here the sample spans nearly 250,000 clones, about 82% being singletons.

The TCR was taken from a woman aged 45-65 years with acute COVID-19. V usage is TRBV7-9 and J usage is TRBJ1-1; a possible D gene is TRBD1 (6 bases). Source material: PBMCs or T cells enriched from blood (not recorded which). In nucleotides, the CDR3 is TGTGCCAGCAGCTTATGGTCCCGTAGGACAGCGAACACTGAAGCTTTCTTT. Protein product: CASSLWSRRTANTEAFF.